Listed below are T cell receptor beta chains from one sample, sequenced in a study of CXCR3-negative and CXCR3-positive naive CD8 T cells. From its re-call of the 5' RACE reads, TCRdb lists each CDR3 protein once, without DNA. The sample has about 66,000 distinct CDR3 sequences, and its top ten clones hold 4.3%. Sequenced material: naive CXCR3- CD8+ T cells from blood. These receptors all stem from a human donor in good health. Some clones in this sample may be carry-over from other donors' samples. Both conserved end residues are part of each CDR3. Fields, in order: clone size, V gene, J gene, CDR3 protein. Rows may omit the clone size; those that give it use once, few, many or a size class.

NA,TRBV7-3,TRBJ2-2,CASSDIAGGGELFF
medium-sized,TRBV5-6,TRBJ2-3,CASTQTEDTQYF
NA,TRBV4-3,TRBJ1-1,CASSQDQGWYTEASF
NA,TRBV27,TRBJ1-6,CASSLGGGPYNSPLHF
NA,TRBV28,TRBJ2-5,CASRAQGGETQYF
NA,TRBV7-2,TRBJ2-7,CASSSAGQGIHEQYF
NA,TRBV12-3/TRBV12-4,TRBJ1-1,CASLLATGARGNTEAFF
NA,TRBV6-2/TRBV6-3,TRBJ2-1,CASSYEAGGGSSSYNEQFF
NA,TRBV25-1,TRBJ1-1,CASSIAGMNTEAFF
NA,TRBV3-1,TRBJ2-2,CASSQGSEANERDTGELFF
NA,TRBV19,TRBJ1-6,CASSSGYNSPLHF
NA,TRBV20-1,TRBJ2-7,CSANFGQGGYEQYF
NA,TRBV27,TRBJ2-1,CASSLSSPYNEQFF
NA,TRBV5-1,TRBJ2-1,CASTNSGSGYNEQFF
NA,TRBV29-1,TRBJ2-2,CSVVLRAAGAGELFF
NA,TRBV7-6,TRBJ2-1,CASSLEPGQNYNEQFF
NA,TRBV12-3/TRBV12-4,TRBJ2-2,CASNSDRGLGPNSGELFF
NA,TRBV28,TRBJ2-7,CASSSDRERLEQYF
NA,TRBV20-1,TRBJ2-1,CSARDLLSWSYNEQFF
NA,TRBV28,TRBJ2-7,CASSSNSGGAYEQYF
NA,TRBV3-1,TRBJ2-3,CASSQDRGASTDTQYF
NA,TRBV29-1,TRBJ2-7,CSVYGASGEQYF
NA,TRBV2,TRBJ2-1,CASSEGPNYNEQFF
NA,TRBV28,TRBJ1-6,CASSLGQGISPLHF
NA,TRBV25-1,TRBJ2-7,CASSELYSYEQYF
NA,TRBV5-1,TRBJ2-2,CASSFAAGGYTGELFF
NA,TRBV2,TRBJ2-1,CASNYYNEQFF
NA,TRBV5-1,TRBJ2-7,CASSSTSGGAYEQYF
NA,TRBV29-1,TRBJ1-2,CSVAGQGTNYGYTF
NA,TRBV27,TRBJ1-2,CASSLTGMFYGYTF
NA,TRBV7-6,TRBJ2-2,CASSLVQKGDRTGELFF
NA,TRBV6-2/TRBV6-3,TRBJ2-1,CASSRTEYNEQFF
medium-sized,TRBV6-6,TRBJ2-2,CASSVDGNTGELFF
NA,TRBV7-9,TRBJ2-7,CASSLPGQGAYF
NA,TRBV7-6,TRBJ1-1,CASSTWTGTGTEAFF
NA,TRBV28,TRBJ2-7,CASRRRDRYYEQYF
NA,TRBV29-1,TRBJ2-5,CSVEEGIAEETQYF
NA,TRBV28,TRBJ2-1,CASSFGTGGYEQFF
NA,TRBV18,TRBJ2-4,CASSPEIAKNIQYF
NA,TRBV9,TRBJ2-7,CASSLRDNSYEQYF
NA,TRBV12-3/TRBV12-4,TRBJ1-3,CASSLAGGVSDTIYF
NA,TRBV28,TRBJ2-7,CASSWDRDEQYF
NA,TRBV7-3,TRBJ2-3,CASSLVPAGDTDTQYF
NA,TRBV6-2/TRBV6-3,TRBJ2-3,CASSRTRDLPSTDTQYF
NA,TRBV4-2,TRBJ1-6,CASSQVQGARNSPLHF
NA,TRBV20-1,TRBJ2-5,CSAPSSGEYQETQYF
NA,TRBV20-1,TRBJ1-4,CSAPGGISVTNEKLFF
NA,TRBV7-9,TRBJ2-1,CAGGVPHEQFF
NA,TRBV3-1,TRBJ1-1,CASSPRVNTEAFF
NA,TRBV29-1,TRBJ2-2,CSVRGTPTSNTGELFF
NA,TRBV20-1,TRBJ2-7,CSADSRASYEQYF
NA,TRBV7-7,TRBJ2-1,CASSLEAGFIHEQFF
NA,TRBV28,TRBJ2-7,CASSRTGGGYEQYF
NA,TRBV4-1,TRBJ2-7,CASSQEGVYEQYF
NA,TRBV25-1,TRBJ2-1,CASSETGWDEQFF